This TCR beta chain is from a study of neurological immune-mediated disorders. CDR3 size: 11 residues. The germline V and J ends were trimmed by 8 bases and 3 bases, with 10 bases remaining between them. Germline loops: CDR1 SQVTM, CDR2 ANQGSEA. Study results and limitations: While HTLV-1-associated myelopathy showed the greatest TCR clonal expansion, multiple sclerosis showed the least, falling below healthy controls.

Time point given: technical triplicate 1. The table lists this clonotype with many counts. The antigen remains unidentified. cDNA was made by 5'RACE with 10-nucleotide random UMIs. A single record per CDR3 protein comes from TCRdb applying MiXCR to the 5' RACE reads. The sample lists 25,000 or so distinct CDR3 sequences, 13% occurring once. This rearrangement joins TRBV29-1 to TRBJ2-5; no firm D call. This receptor was obtained from a female donor with HTLV-1-associated myelopathy (HAM/TSP). Sequencing was performed on CD4+ T cells from blood. The DNA for the CDR3 is TGCAGCCTTGCCGAGGAAGAGACCCAGTACTTC. It encodes CSLAEEETQYF.